The 5 T cell receptor beta chains in this list originate from one sample, sequenced in a study of blood T cell repertoires in COVID-19. The method was immunoSEQ multiplex PCR; TCRdb's version includes in-frame clones alone and lacks a portion of them. Of under 250,000 clones in the sample, 83% are singletons; the top ten hold roughly 7.8%. Sequenced sample: peripheral blood. Source of these receptors: a man aged 35-49 years with active or convalescent COVID-19.

This chain uses TRBV12-3 or TRBV12-4 with TRBJ1-5; D remains ambiguous. The ends were cut back, 5 bases at V and 5 bases at J, with 10 bases in the middle. The CDR3 runs 13 residues. The DNA for the CDR3 is TGTGCCAGCAGTCCCCTCCAGGATCAGCCCCAGCATTTT. Encoded protein: CASSPLQDQPQHF.

This chain links TRBV3-1 (or the pseudogene TRBV3-2) with TRBJ1-1; 7 bases are a match to TRBD1. CDR1 is LGHDT, CDR2 YNNKEL, per germline (reference sequence). The J segment lost 0 bases and the V segment lost 8 bases, leaving 9 bases of the junction unmatched. This CDR3 comprises 15 residues. The CDR3 sequence is CASAPGQHMNTEAFF. The CDR3 bases are TGTGCCAGCGCCCCGGGACAGCATATGAACACTGAAGCTTTCTTT.

The chain uses TRBV7-9 and TRBJ2-1, with 9 nucleotides matching TRBD2. CDR1 SEHNR and CDR2 FQNEAQ come from the germline V gene (reference sequence). The CDR3 sequence is 13 residues long. V lost 11 bases, J lost 3 bases, and 5 bases stayed unmatched. The CDR3 region is CAGGRADYNEQFF. The CDR3 nucleotides read TGTGCCGGCGGGAGGGCCGACTACAATGAGCAGTTCTTC.

The chain uses TRBV11-3 and TRBJ2-1; the match to TRBD2 covers 13 bases. The CDR3 is made up of 17 amino acids. Germline V gives CDR1 SGHNT, CDR2 YENEEA. V trimming: 0 bases; J trimming: 4 bases; junction bases outside the gene matches: 3. In DNA, the CDR3 is TGTGCCAGCAGCTTAGAACTAGCGGGGGGGCAGTACAATGAGCAGTTCTTC. This translates into CASSLELAGGQYNEQFF.

The CDR3: CASSLQGAPYGYTF. CDR3 in DNA: TGTGCCAGCAGCTTGCAAGGAGCTCCCTATGGCTACACCTTC. The rearrangement joins TRBV5-6 to TRBJ1-2, with no clear D. The germline gives CDR1 SGHDT, CDR2 YYEEEE. V shed 1 base and J shed 4 bases, with 11 bases lying between them. The CDR3 length is 14 residues.